Sequencing of this TCR beta chain was carried out in a study of blood T cell repertoires in COVID-19. Study information: Sites across the United States, Italy and Spain contributed samples from acute and convalescent COVID-19. T cells, B-cell-depleted T cells, or PBMCs supplied cDNA or gDNA.

Per the original data handling: Cell counts per sample came from amplifying reference gene primers. TCRdb's copy holds only in-frame clones and misses some; the assay was immunoSEQ multiplex PCR. V and J calls and clone size are as listed in that table; D and trimming were resolved from the DNA. Seen here are roughly 120,000 clones, 80% to 90% observed once, and the top ten hold 3% to 3.5%. The CDR3 loop spans 14 amino acids. The V gene lost 3 bases and the J gene lost 4 bases, with 12 bases spanning the gap. Germline values: CDR1 ENHRY, CDR2 SYGVKD. The sequence came from a man in his forties with acute or convalescent COVID-19. Source material: peripheral blood. The chain joins TRBV10-3 to TRBJ2-5; D is perhaps TRBD1 (6 bases). The CDR3 sequence: CAISDTQGSETQYF. The CDR3 nucleotides are TGTGCCATCAGTGACACCCAGGGGTCAGAGACCCAGTACTTC.